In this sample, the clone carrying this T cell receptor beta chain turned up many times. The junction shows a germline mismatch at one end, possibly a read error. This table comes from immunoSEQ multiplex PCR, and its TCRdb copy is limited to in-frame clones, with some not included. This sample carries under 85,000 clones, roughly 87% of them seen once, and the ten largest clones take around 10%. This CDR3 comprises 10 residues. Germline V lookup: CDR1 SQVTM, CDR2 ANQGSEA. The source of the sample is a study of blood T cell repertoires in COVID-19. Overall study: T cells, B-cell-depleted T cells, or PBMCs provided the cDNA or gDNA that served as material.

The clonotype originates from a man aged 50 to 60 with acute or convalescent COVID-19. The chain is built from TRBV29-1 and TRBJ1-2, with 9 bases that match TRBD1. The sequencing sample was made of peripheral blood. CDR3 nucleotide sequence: TGCAGCGTTGATGGGACAGGGCTATTCTTC. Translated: CSVDGTGLFF.